This T cell receptor beta chain was sequenced for a study of CD8 T cells in ankylosing spondylitis. The study, taken as a whole, reports: Reports say disease-linked clones showed up significantly more in matched ankylosing spondylitis synovial fluid. The study identified a TCR beta motif of under 10 highly homologous variants that appeared characteristic of ankylosing spondylitis blood. Earlier work had already found some motif variants in reactive arthritis synovial fluid and blood.

This clonotype was recorded at least ten times. Its antigen is unknown. With 8 bases removed from V and 7 bases from J, the gap between germline ends came to 12 bases. The CDR3 runs to 12 residues. The V gene's germline CDR1 is SGHKS and CDR2 YYEKEE (reference sequence). Quantitative 5'-RACE with molecular barcodes produced the TCR beta libraries. A single record per CDR3 protein comes from TCRdb applying MiXCR to the 5' RACE reads. The data hold 130,000 or so distinct CDR3 sequences, with approximately 10% observed a single time. Specimen: blood, either unsorted or a sorted T cell fraction (not recorded which). This rearrangement joins TRBV5-5 to TRBJ1-4; D call uncertain. This sequence was found in a female donor with ankylosing spondylitis or in good health (not recorded which). The CDR3 spells CASDNGLEKLFF. The CDR3 DNA sequence: TGTGCCAGTGACAACGGCCTTGAAAAACTGTTTTTT.